This is a list of T cell receptor beta chains from one sample in a study of sequential checkpoint blockade in melanoma. Here immunoSEQ multiplex PCR was the method, and the copy in TCRdb shows in-frame clones only, minus some. Among 40,000 or so clones listed, 86% were seen once. This material consisted of CD8+ T cells sorted from blood (inferred from file names), taken from a patient given nivolumab and ipilimumab in sequence. The receptors were sampled from a human donor with melanoma. The CDR3 runs from the conserved cysteine through the conserved F or W. Fields, in order: D gene, clone size, J gene, V gene, CDR3 protein, CDR3 DNA. The D gene is left open where the match is weak. Not every row has a clone size; where given, it reads once, few, many or a size class.

>-|-|TRBJ2-7|TRBV9
CASGGTTYEQYF
TGTGCCAGCGGGGGCACCACCTACGAGCAGTACTTC
>-|-|TRBJ1-5|TRBV28
CASRTGFGQPQHF
TGTGCCAGCAGAACAGGGTTCGGTCAGCCCCAGCATTTT
>TRBD1|once|TRBJ1-5|TRBV18
CASSRPGTGNQPQHF
TGTGCCAGCTCACGTCCCGGGACAGGAAATCAGCCCCAGCATTTT
>TRBD1|-|TRBJ2-2|TRBV6-6
CASSPEDRGHSGELFF
TGTGCCAGCAGTCCCGAGGACAGGGGGCATAGCGGGGAGCTGTTTTTT
>TRBD2|-|TRBJ2-1|TRBV2
CASSAWVAGSYNEQFF
TGTGCCAGCAGTGCGTGGGTAGCGGGCTCCTACAATGAGCAGTTCTTC
>TRBD2|-|TRBJ2-7|TRBV9
CASSVELASGRSEQYF
TGTGCCAGCAGCGTAGAGCTGGCTAGCGGGAGAAGCGAGCAGTACTTC
>-|-|TRBJ2-2|TRBV15
CATSRRGGTGELFF
TGTGCCACCAGCCGAAGGGGGGGCACCGGGGAGCTGTTTTTT
>TRBD1|-|TRBJ2-1|TRBV29-1
CSVARTGGGYNEQFF
TGCAGCGTTGCTAGGACAGGGGGCGGGTATAATGAGCAGTTCTTC
>TRBD1|-|TRBJ1-2|TRBV19
CASSIRLWTGRKKPANYGYTF
TGTGCCAGTAGTATTCGACTCTGGACAGGGAGGAAGAAGCCGGCTAACTATGGCTACACCTTC
>-|-|TRBJ2-6|TRBV7-6
CASSLGPGVSGANVLTF
TGTGCCAGCAGCTTAGGACCGGGGGTCTCTGGGGCCAACGTCCTGACTTTC
>-|-|TRBJ2-1|TRBV6-5
CASRGGQYNEQFF
TGTGCCAGCAGGGGCGGGCAGTACAATGAGCAGTTCTTC
>TRBD2|-|TRBJ2-3|TRBV9
CASSESLLAGDTDTQYF
TGTGCCAGCAGCGAGTCCCTACTAGCGGGAGACACCGATACGCAGTATTTT
>-|-|TRBJ2-1|TRBV4-3
CASSQDRRGDNEQFF
TGCGCCAGCAGCCAAGATCGCAGGGGGGACAATGAGCAGTTCTTC
>TRBD2|-|TRBJ2-5|TRBV6-5
CASSPTGGVTQYF
TGTGCCAGCAGTCCCACGGGAGGCGTTACCCAGTACTTC
>-|-|TRBJ1-2|TRBV6-1
CASSATPGGGYGYTF
TGTGCCAGCAGTGCGACCCCGGGGGGCGGCTATGGCTACACCTTC
>-|-|TRBJ2-1|TRBV6-5
CASSYYGGSHNEQFF
TGTGCCAGCAGTTACTACGGGGGTTCCCACAATGAGCAGTTCTTC
>-|-|TRBJ1-1|TRBV9
CASSVSGNTEAFF
TGTGCCAGCAGCGTTTCGGGGAACACTGAAGCTTTCTTT
>-|-|TRBJ2-7|TRBV15
CATSFPPAGAYEQYF
TGTGCCACCAGCTTCCCTCCCGCAGGGGCCTACGAGCAGTACTTC
>-|-|TRBJ1-2|TRBV7-9
CASSFSPGGRAYGYTF
TGTGCCAGCAGCTTCTCCCCGGGGGGGCGCGCCTATGGCTACACCTTC
>TRBD1|-|TRBJ1-1|TRBV29-1
CSAARGQGAMGEAFF
TGCAGCGCCGCCCGGGGACAGGGGGCTATGGGTGAAGCTTTCTTT
>-|-|TRBJ2-2|TRBV5-1
CASKPGRGGAVTGELFF
TGCGCCAGTAAACCCGGAAGGGGGGGGGCAGTCACCGGGGAGCTGTTTTTT
>TRBD1|-|TRBJ1-4|TRBV15
CATSRFWQGASGEKLFF
TGTGCCACCAGCAGATTCTGGCAGGGGGCTTCTGGTGAAAAACTGTTTTTT
>-|-|TRBJ2-7|TRBV11-2
CASSHSYEQYF
TGTGCCAGCAGCCACTCCTACGAGCAGTACTTC
>-|-|TRBJ2-7|TRBV19
CASSIGGSFVDEQYF
TGTGCCAGTAGTATAGGTGGTAGCTTTGTTGACGAGCAGTACTTC
>TRBD1|-|TRBJ1-2|TRBV25-1
CASSEGTVYGYTF
TGTGCCAGCAGTGAAGGGACAGTCTATGGCTACACCTTC
>-|-|TRBJ1-3|TRBV6-5
CASSYSGTSGNTIYF
TGTGCCAGCAGTTACTCTGGGACATCTGGAAACACCATATATTTT
>TRBD2|-|TRBJ2-2|TRBV18
CASSPPSGGSPTGELFF
TGTGCCAGCTCACCACCTTCTGGCGGGAGCCCCACCGGGGAGCTGTTTTTT